The 13 T cell receptor beta chains presented below share a single source sample, sequenced in a study of T cells in Graves' hyperthyroidism and ophthalmopathy (dated by TCRdb to the late 2010s). Library creation used multiplex PCR. Sequencer: Illumina HiSeq 2000. Amplification of TCR beta CDR3 regions was carried out from RNA transcripts. The TCR CDR3 was subjected to a first round of RT-PCR using the HTBI primer set and the Qiagen OneStep RT-PCR kit. TCRdb applied fastp at Q25 and MiXCR to the public reads, then kept only in-frame beta chains. CDR3 protein duplicates are merged, each entry listing the most common genes and DNA. Present in this sample are hundreds of thousands of distinct CDR3 sequences, 12% to 15% of which were seen just once. The ten largest clones add up to roughly 10% of the sample. What was sequenced was blood. Receptors were obtained from a young woman with Graves' hyperthyroidism.

This chain joins TRBV13 and TRBJ2-1, with D maybe TRBD2 (6 bases). The CDR3 length is 16 residues. The germline gives CDR1 PRHDT, CDR2 FYEKMQ (reference sequence). Trimming stripped 7 bases from V and 3 bases from J, with 19 bases between. CDR3 region: CASNQGAGLGYNEQFF. As DNA, the CDR3 is TGTGCCAGCAATCAAGGGGCGGGGCTGGGCTACAATGAGCAGTTCTTC.

The rearrangement joins TRBV29-1 to TRBJ2-2; 8 bases are a match to TRBD1. The CDR3 contains 18 residues. V shed 0 bases and J 8 bases; nucleotides not matched to a gene: 17. In germline, CDR1 is SQVTM, CDR2 ANQGSEA. Here the CDR3 DNA reads TGCAGCGTTGAAGATGATAGGACAGGGCTACGGGATCTAGGGGAGCTGTTTTTT. This codes for CSVEDDRTGLRDLGELFF.

CDR3 region: CASSQAGQGAGELFF. The CDR3 nucleotides read TGCGCCAGCAGCCAAGCGGGACAGGGGGCCGGGGAGCTGTTTTTT. The chain combines TRBV4-3 with TRBJ2-2; 11 bases are a match to TRBD1. CDR3 size: 15 residues. The germline V gene has CDR1 LGHNA and CDR2 YSLEER. Trimming at V came to 1 base and at J to 6 bases, leaving 1 base not matched to a gene.

This clonotype has a count of ten or more. The CDR3 DNA follows: TGTGCCAGCAGTTCCGGGACAACCTATGGCTACACCTTC. This gives the protein CASSSGTTYGYTF. V is TRBV27 and J is TRBJ1-2, with a possible D match to TRBD1 (6 bases). The CDR3 consists of 13 residues. Germline CDR1 is MNHEY and CDR2 is SMNVEV (reference sequence). Between the trimmed V and J ends, which lost 4 bases and 4 bases, there was a span of 10 bases.

This chain connects TRBV10-3 to TRBJ2-3, with 7 bases that match TRBD1. The V and J ends lost 9 bases and 0 bases, in that order; junction bases with no gene match: 6. This CDR3 is built from 14 residues. Germline loops: CDR1 ENHRY, CDR2 SYGVKD. The CDR3 coding sequence is TGTGCCATGGCAGGGGGAGCGAGCACAGATACGCAGTATTTT. It codes for CAMAGGASTDTQYF.

The chain recombines TRBV29-1 with TRBJ2-5, with TRBD1 identical over 11 bases. Trimming removed 6 bases from V and 4 bases from J; junction bases left unmatched: 4. This CDR3 comprises 13 residues. CDR1 is SQVTM, CDR2 ANQGSEA, per germline. The CDR3, as DNA: TGCAGCGTACCGGGACAGGGGGTAGAGACCCAGTACTTC. Translated: CSVPGQGVETQYF.

This clonotype has only one observation. Being one base from a much bigger clone, this may be a read error. The chain links TRBV12-3 or TRBV12-4 to TRBJ1-6, with a weak D call TRBD1 (5 bases). Deletions cut 8 bases from V and 7 bases from J, with 12 bases between. The CDR3 runs 13 residues. The CDR3 protein is CASGPRQNSPLHF. The CDR3 bases are TGTGCCAGCGGCCCCAGACAGAATTCACCCCTCCACTTT.

There are a few counts of this clonotype. One end of the junction fails to match germline, which may point to a read error. The chain carries TRBV29-1 and TRBJ2-7; 7 positions agree with TRBD2. Per germline, CDR1 SQVTM and CDR2 ANQGSEA. The CDR3 loop spans 12 amino acids. The DNA for the CDR3 is TGCAGCGTTCTAGCGGATTCCTATGAGCAGTACTTC. Encoded protein: CSVLADSYEQYF.

The chain combines TRBV27 with TRBJ2-6; D call uncertain. This CDR3 has 16 amino acids. CDR1 and CDR2 (germline): MNHEY, SMNVEV (reference sequence). V gave up 4 bases and J gave up 0 bases, with 10 bases separating them. The CDR3 region has the DNA TGTGCCAGCAGTTATATCGGGCTCTCTGGGGCCAACGTCCTGACTTTC. Residues: CASSYIGLSGANVLTF. Supplemented by reference TRBV27 and TRBJ2-6, the full variable domain reads EAQVTQNPRYLITVTGKKLTVTCSQNMNHEYMSWYRQDPGLGLRQIYYSMNVEVTDKGDVPEGYKVSRKEKRNFPLILESPSPNQTSLYFCASSYIGLSGANVLTFGAGSRLTVL.

This clonotype showed up many times. The chain is built from TRBV11-2 and TRBJ2-7; 7 bases match TRBD2. Losses at the gene ends were 4 bases for V and 4 bases for J; bases not matched to a gene: 7. This CDR3 is built from 14 residues. Germline assignment: CDR1 SGHAT and CDR2 FQNNGV. The CDR3 nucleotides are TGTGCCAGCAGCTCCGGGACTATCCCTTACGAGCAGTACTTC. Translation: CASSSGTIPYEQYF.

This clonotype showed up just a few times. The junction shows a germline mismatch at one end, possibly a read error. This chain joins TRBV7-8 and TRBJ1-6, with D perhaps TRBD1 (6 bases). Germline V gene data show CDR1 as SGHVS and CDR2 as FQNEAQ. The CDR3 is 17 amino acids. The CDR3 is CASSLYRALSYSSPLHF. In nucleotides, the CDR3 is TGTGCCAGCAGCCTATACAGGGCCCTCTCCTATAGTTCACCCCTCCACTTT.

This clonotype has more than one count but fewer than ten. The V and J genes are TRBV7-9 and TRBJ1-2; D perhaps matches TRBD1 (6 bases). The V end was cut by 2 bases, the J end by 6 bases, with 16 bases between. CDR1 SEHNR and CDR2 FQNEAQ come from the germline V gene (reference sequence). This CDR3 comprises 15 residues. The CDR3 spells CASSLFTAGVDGYTF. CDR3 coding DNA: TGTGCCAGCAGCTTATTCACCGCAGGGGTGGATGGCTACACCTTC.

This chain joins TRBV4-1 and TRBJ1-1, with D possibly TRBD1 on 6 matching bases. The V and J ends lost 3 bases and 1 base respectively, with 15 bases between them. In germline, CDR1 is MGHRA, CDR2 YSYEKL. The CDR3 is made up of 16 amino acids. CDR3 in DNA: TGCGCCAGCAGCCACGCCGGCTGGGGGGCGAACACTGAAGCTTTCTTT. Its translation: CASSHAGWGANTEAFF.